This TCR beta chain was captured in a study of blood T cell repertoires in COVID-19. Per the authors' pipeline: Amplification from reference gene primers served as the basis for estimated nucleated cell counts. TCRdb's copy holds only in-frame clones and misses some; the assay was immunoSEQ multiplex PCR. V and J calls and clone size come straight from that table; D and trimming were deduced from the DNA. The sample carries some 350,000 clones, over 75% recorded once. Germline CDR1 PRHDT, CDR2 FYEKMQ (reference sequence). CDR3 length: 17 residues. The junction had 4 bases not matched to a gene; V was cut back by 2 bases and J by 5 bases.

The chain is built from TRBV13 and TRBJ2-2; 14 bases map to TRBD2. The receptor's source is a woman between 25 and 40 years old who had recovered from COVID-19. The sample taken for sequencing was PBMCs or T cells enriched from blood (not recorded which). The CDR3 bases are TGTGCCAGCAGCTTATGGGGACTAGCGGGAGAAACCGGGGAGCTGTTTTTT. It yields the protein CASSLWGLAGETGELFF.